Listed here are 30 T cell receptor beta chains from one sample, sequenced in a study of blood T cell repertoires in COVID-19. Produced via immunoSEQ multiplex PCR; TCRdb's table is partial and in-frame only. This sample yields about 380,000 clones, of which about 85% are seen a single time; roughly 3.4% belongs to the top ten. What was sequenced was peripheral blood. The receptors here all came from a woman younger than 30 with acute or convalescent COVID-19.

This clone appeared once. The J gene is TRBJ2-7, the V gene TRBV19, with TRBD1 matching 8 bases. This CDR3 has 16 residues. Losses at the gene ends were 3 bases for V and 6 bases for J; bases not matched to a gene: 13. Germline-derived CDR1 and CDR2 are LNHDA and SQIVND (reference sequence). As DNA, the CDR3 is TGTGCCAGTAGTATCCCGGGACAGGTCGGACGAGGCGAGCAGTACTTC. Translated, it gives CASSIPGQVGRGEQYF.

J is TRBJ2-3 and V is TRBV7-6; 7 nucleotides match TRBD1. V lost 5 bases, J lost 0 bases, and 8 bases stayed unmatched. The CDR3 loop spans 16 amino acids. Germline V gives CDR1 SGHVS, CDR2 FNYEAQ. CDR3 protein: CASSARDSGSTDTQYF. DNA of the CDR3: TGTGCCAGCAGCGCCCGGGACAGCGGAAGCACAGATACGCAGTATTTT.

The chain employs TRBV30 and TRBJ2-2; 8 bases fit TRBD2. The CDR3 consists of 15 residues. The V gene's germline CDR1 is GTSNPN and CDR2 SVGIG (reference sequence). V shed 3 bases and J 1 base; nucleotides not matched to a gene: 4. CDR3 sequence (DNA): TGTGCCTGGAGCTACGGGACTAGGAACACCGGGGAGCTGTTTTTT. Protein product: CAWSYGTRNTGELFF.

This clone was picked up a small number of times. The J gene is TRBJ2-1, the V gene TRBV5-6, with 11 positions matching TRBD2. V shed 7 bases, J shed 9 bases, and the junction held 9 bases outside the gene matches. The germline CDR1 and CDR2 sequences are SGHDT and YYEEEE. This CDR3 is 14 amino acids long. In DNA, the CDR3 is TGTGCCAGCCTAATAGCGGGGGGGCTTGGTGAGCAGTTCTTC. Amino acid sequence: CASLIAGGLGEQFF.

This chain connects TRBV5-4 to TRBJ1-3; 7 bases agree with TRBD1. The CDR3 spans 15 residues. With V trimmed by 4 bases and J by 8 bases, 12 bases remained unmatched. Germline-derived CDR1 and CDR2 are SGHNT and YYREEE (reference sequence). CDR3 nucleotides: TGTGCCAGCAGCCCGGGGGTCAGGGGGTCAGACACCATATATTTT. This translates into CASSPGVRGSDTIYF.

The rearrangement links TRBV5-1 to TRBJ1-4; no firm D call. Per the germline V gene, CDR1 is SGHRS and CDR2 is YFSETQ. Trimming cost V 0 bases and J 8 bases, with 8 bases left between them. The CDR3 loop spans 13 amino acids. CDR3 in DNA: TGCGCCAGCAGCTTGGGGTTCGGGGAAAAACTGTTTTTT. Translating gives CASSLGFGEKLFF.

This chain connects TRBV28 to TRBJ1-1; D possibly corresponds to TRBD1 (6 bases). V was clipped by 5 bases and J by 6 bases, with 13 bases between them. This CDR3 is built from 13 residues. Germline CDR1 is MDHEN and CDR2 is SYDVKM. Here the CDR3 reads CASSQTGNAEAFF. The CDR3 bases are TGTGCCAGCAGTCAGACAGGCAACGCTGAAGCTTTCTTT.

This clone occurred a few times. The J gene is TRBJ1-2, the V gene TRBV27, with 8 bases identical to TRBD1. Unmatched junction bases numbered 5, after V lost 3 bases and J lost 8 bases. The CDR3 covers 13 residues. Germline V gives CDR1 MNHEY, CDR2 SMNVEV (reference sequence). The CDR3 sequence: CASSLNRGRGYTF. DNA of the CDR3: TGTGCCAGCAGTTTGAACAGGGGGAGAGGCTACACCTTC.

The gene calls are TRBV28 and TRBJ1-5, with D perhaps TRBD1 (6 bases). V lost 4 bases and J lost 1, with 17 bases in between. Germline V CDR1 and CDR2: MDHEN, SYDVKM. CDR3 length: 17 amino acids. CDR3 bases: TGTGCCAGCAGTTGGCCGGGACACGTGGTGAGCAATCAGCCCCAGCATTTT. Its translation is CASSWPGHVVSNQPQHF.

The chain combines TRBV15 with TRBJ2-1; 9 bases align to TRBD2. V trimming: 0 bases; J trimming: 5 bases; junction bases outside the gene matches: 8. The CDR3 has 17 residues. Germline values: CDR1 LNHNV, CDR2 YYDKDF (reference sequence). For the CDR3, the DNA is TGTGCCACCAGCAGAGATCCTCTGGCTAGCGGGGACAATGAGCAGTTCTTC. Translating it yields CATSRDPLASGDNEQFF.

The sample holds a few counts of this clone. The chain carries TRBV19 and TRBJ1-5; 7 bases map to TRBD1. The CDR3 runs 14 residues. Trimming cost V 4 bases and J 7 bases; bases outside gene matches: 7. Germline V gene data show CDR1 as LNHDA and CDR2 as SQIVND (reference sequence). The DNA of the CDR3 is TGTGCCAGTAGTAGACAGGGTATCGGACAGCCCCAGCATTTT. Protein sequence: CASSRQGIGQPQHF.

CDR3 sequence reads: CASSYTSEQYF. Here the CDR3 DNA reads TGTGCCAGCAGCTACACCAGCGAGCAGTACTTC. The V gene is TRBV14, the J gene TRBJ2-7; D ambiguous. The CDR3 spans 11 residues. Trimming stripped 5 bases from V and 6 bases from J, with 8 bases between. Germline-derived CDR1 and CDR2 are SGHDN and FVKESK.

The chain uses TRBV5-4 and TRBJ2-7; D is perhaps TRBD1 (5 bases). Germline CDR1 and CDR2: SGHNT and YYREEE (reference sequence). The germline V and J ends were trimmed by 4 bases and 0 bases, with 11 bases remaining between them. The CDR3 consists of 14 residues. Written as DNA, the CDR3 is TGTGCCAGCAGCCCTCGTGGGGCCTCCTACGAGCAGTACTTC. As protein: CASSPRGASYEQYF.

This clone has only one observation. The chain links TRBV2 to TRBJ1-6; the match to TRBD1 covers 7 bases. This CDR3 comprises 12 residues. Unmatched junction bases numbered 4, after V lost 9 bases and J lost 8 bases. CDR1 and CDR2 (germline): SNHLY, FYNNEI. CDR3 bases: TGTGCCAGAAGGCAGGGGGATTCACCCCTCCACTTT. It yields the protein CARRQGDSPLHF.

V is TRBV11-2 and J is TRBJ2-1; D might be TRBD1 (6 bases). The CDR3 is 16 amino acids. The germline gives CDR1 SGHAT, CDR2 FQNNGV. V dropped 5 bases and J dropped 0 bases, with 14 bases sitting between them. Here the CDR3 reads CASSGPGHSSYNEQFF. CDR3 coding DNA: TGTGCCAGCAGCGGACCGGGACATAGCTCCTACAATGAGCAGTTCTTC.

The table lists this clone with a few counts. This chain links TRBV30 with TRBJ2-2; 7 nucleotides match TRBD1. Germline V gene sequence: CDR1 GTSNPN, CDR2 SVGIG (reference sequence). After removal of 0 bases from V and 2 bases from J, the junction contained 6 bases not matched to a gene. CDR3 size: 16 residues. The CDR3 DNA follows: TGTGCCTGGAGTGTATCCCCAGGGGGAAACACCGGGGAGCTGTTTTTT. Amino acids: CAWSVSPGGNTGELFF.

The chain uses TRBV18 and TRBJ1-2; no firm D call. The germline CDR1 and CDR2 sequences are KGHSH and LQKENI. This CDR3 has 12 amino acids. V lost 5 bases and J 8 bases, leaving 12 bases between the germline ends. CDR3 protein: CASSAVSVGYTF. CDR3 nucleotides: TGTGCCAGCTCAGCCGTCTCGGTCGGCTACACCTTC.

The genes are TRBV9 and TRBJ2-3, with a tentative D call TRBD2 (6 bases). The CDR3 has 15 residues. With 4 bases removed from V and 8 bases from J, the gap between germline ends came to 20 bases. CDR1 and CDR2 (germline): SGDLS, YYNGEE. The CDR3 DNA reads TGTGCCAGCAGCCCCCAGAGTAGCGGTCCCGGTACGCAGTATTTT. Its translation: CASSPQSSGPGTQYF.

The count of this clone is one. Mismatch with germline at one junction end may stem from a read error. The rearrangement joins TRBV19 to TRBJ1-5, with D possibly TRBD1 on 6 matching bases. Germline V gene sequence: CDR1 LNHDA, CDR2 SQIVND (reference sequence). CDR3 length: 16 amino acids. Here the CDR3 DNA reads TGTGCCAGTAGTACCTCAGGACAGACTAGCAATCAGCCCCAACATTTT. As protein: CASSTSGQTSNQPQHF.

V and J are TRBV28 and TRBJ2-2, with TRBD2 matching 10 bases. The CDR3 covers 15 residues. V was pared by 7 bases and J by 5 bases, with 7 bases of the junction left unmatched. Germline CDR1 is MDHEN and CDR2 is SYDVKM. The CDR3 region is CASNSGRAGTGELFF. The CDR3 nucleotides are TGTGCCAGCAACAGCGGGAGGGCCGGGACCGGGGAGCTGTTTTTT.

The chain employs TRBV28 and TRBJ1-5, with no clear D. Germline V gene lookup returns CDR1 MDHEN and CDR2 SYDVKM. The ends were cut back, 3 bases at V and 3 bases at J, with 15 bases in the middle. This CDR3 is 16 amino acids long. The CDR3 region has the DNA TGTGCCAGCAGTTTCAATCCGGGTTTTGTCAATCAGCCCCAGCATTTT. It is translated as CASSFNPGFVNQPQHF. Variable domain in full (rest from reference TRBV28 and TRBJ1-5): DVKVTQSSRYLVKRTGEKVFLECVQDMDHENMFWYRQDPGLGLRLIYFSYDVKMKEKGDIPEGYSVSREKKERFSLILESASTNQTSMYLCASSFNPGFVNQPQHFGDGTRLSIL.

The J gene is TRBJ2-5, the V gene TRBV3-1 (or the pseudogene TRBV3-2), with D tentatively TRBD2 (7 bases). With 3 bases removed from V and 3 bases from J, the gap between germline ends came to 17 bases. Germline CDR1 LGHDT, CDR2 YNNKEL (reference sequence). This CDR3 contains 16 residues. DNA for the CDR3: TGTGCCAGCAGCCAGATAGGGGGGGGGCGGAAAGAGACCCAGTACTTC. Translating it yields CASSQIGGGRKETQYF.

This clone has a single count. The V call is TRBV9, the J call TRBJ1-2; the D is unclear. V gave up 7 bases and J gave up 5 bases, with 9 bases separating them. The germline V gene encodes CDR1 SGDLS and CDR2 YYNGEE. This CDR3 region has 11 residues. The CDR3 nucleotides read TGTGCCAGCGCTGAGGGTTATGGCTACACCTTC. Translation gives CASAEGYGYTF.

The CDR3: CASSQDQNTQYF. CDR3 bases: TGTGCCAGCAGCCAAGACCAGAATACGCAGTATTTT. The gene calls are TRBV3-1 (or the pseudogene TRBV3-2) and TRBJ2-3; D gene unclear. CDR3 size: 12 residues. The V end lost 0 bases, the J end lost 7 bases, and 5 bases lay between the germline ends. Germline V lookup: CDR1 LGHDT, CDR2 YNNKEL (reference sequence).

The V gene is TRBV10-3, the J gene TRBJ2-7, with TRBD2 identical over 9 bases. V was clipped by 10 bases and J by 2 bases; unmatched bases: 6. The CDR3 spans 13 residues. Germline CDR1 ENHRY, CDR2 SYGVKD. The CDR3 nucleotides are TGTGCCACCCGGCGGGAGGGCCCCTACGAGCAGTACTTC. Protein sequence: CATRREGPYEQYF.

The J gene is TRBJ1-6, the V gene TRBV6-4; 7 positions agree with TRBD1. This CDR3 has 16 amino acids. Trimming removed 6 bases from V and 4 bases from J; junction bases left unmatched: 9. Germline V lookup: CDR1 MRHNA, CDR2 SNTAGT. CDR3 region: CASRTQGDGYNSPLHF. In DNA form, the CDR3 reads TGTGCCAGCAGGACCCAGGGGGATGGATATAATTCACCCCTCCACTTT.

This clone appeared a few times. The J gene is TRBJ1-1, the V gene TRBV3-1 (or the pseudogene TRBV3-2); D gene unclear. The CDR3 is 14 amino acids. Germline CDR1 and CDR2: LGHDT and YNNKEL (reference sequence). V was cut by 2 bases and J by 5 bases, with 12 bases left in between. CDR3 sequence: CASSQSYSQTEAFF. CDR3 in DNA: TGTGCCAGCAGCCAAAGTTACAGCCAAACTGAAGCTTTCTTT.

This chain connects TRBV5-1 to TRBJ1-4; D remains ambiguous. V dropped 0 bases and J dropped 3 bases, with 9 bases sitting between them. From germline, CDR1 is SGHRS and CDR2 YFSETQ. The CDR3 extends over 15 amino acids. The CDR3 here is CASSLDPAANEKLFF. CDR3 coding DNA: TGCGCCAGCAGCTTGGACCCCGCAGCTAATGAAAAACTGTTTTTT.

Concerning this clone: A junction end diverges from the germline sequence, so it may reflect a read error. J is TRBJ2-7 and V is TRBV28; tentative D call: TRBD1 (6 bases). This CDR3 is 14 amino acids long. Germline loops: CDR1 MDHEN, CDR2 SYDVKM. The CDR3 loop reads CASSSGGQSFEQYF. For the CDR3, the DNA is TGTGCCAGCAGTTCTGGGGGCCAATCCTTCGAGCAGTACTTC.

The V and J genes are TRBV5-1 and TRBJ1-2; D call uncertain. V was trimmed by 2 bases and J by 2 bases, leaving 7 bases between them. CDR3 length: 13 amino acids. Germline V CDR1 and CDR2: SGHRS, YFSETQ. CDR3 in DNA: TGCGCCAGCAGCTTCGGAGAAAACTATGGCTACACCTTC. Residues: CASSFGENYGYTF.